The rows below give T cell receptor beta chains drawn from one sample of a study of cytomegalovirus exposure and HLA in healthy donors. Libraries were prepared by immunoSEQ multiplex PCR; TCRdb keeps only in-frame clonotypes and omits some of them. The table lists approximately 120,000 clones, 70% to 80% of them singletons. Sequencing used PBMCs. These receptors came from a middle-aged man in good health and CMV-seronegative. The CDR3 runs from the conserved cysteine through the conserved F or W. A D gene is named only where the DNA matches it firmly. Clone sizes are given selectively: once, few, many, or a class where the clone is expanded.

D: TRBD2; V: TRBV29-1; J: TRBJ2-3; size: .; CDR3: CSVWRGGTDTQYF; DNA: TGCAGCGTTTGGCGGGGGGGCACAGATACGCAGTATTTT
D: .; V: TRBV6-5; J: TRBJ1-2; size: .; CDR3: CASSYSPSKNYGYTF; DNA: TGTGCCAGCAGTTACTCCCCCAGTAAGAACTATGGCTACACCTTC
D: .; V: TRBV7-2; J: TRBJ1-5; size: few; CDR3: CASSLEGGPSNQPQHF; DNA: TGTGCCAGCAGCTTGGAGGGCGGGCCTAGCAATCAGCCCCAGCATTTT
D: TRBD2; V: TRBV6-5; J: TRBJ2-7; size: .; CDR3: CASSSPRGGGGYEQYF; DNA: TGTGCCAGCAGTTCCCCGCGGGGCGGGGGGGGTTACGAGCAGTACTTC
D: .; V: TRBV2; J: TRBJ1-1; size: .; CDR3: CASRSSNTEAFF; DNA: TGTGCCAGCAGGTCGTCGAACACTGAAGCTTTCTTT
D: TRBD1; V: TRBV7-9; J: TRBJ1-5; size: .; CDR3: CASSSDRGGQPQHF; DNA: TGTGCCAGCAGCTCGGACAGGGGTGGTCAGCCCCAGCATTTT
D: .; V: TRBV7-8; J: TRBJ1-5; size: .; CDR3: CASSSGTGHTNQPQHF; DNA: TGTGCCAGCAGCTCCGGCACGGGACACACAAATCAGCCCCAGCATTTT
D: TRBD2; V: TRBV5-4; J: TRBJ2-6; size: .; CDR3: CASTSRTGGGPPGANVLTF; DNA: TGTGCCAGCACCTCCCGGACGGGGGGGGGCCCTCCTGGGGCCAACGTCCTGACTTTC
D: .; V: TRBV2; J: TRBJ2-5; size: once; CDR3: CASSEEGGETQYF; DNA: TGTGCCAGCAGTGAGGAGGGCGGAGAGACCCAGTACTTC
D: .; V: TRBV7-9; J: TRBJ2-3; size: .; CDR3: CASSLVVEYGTDTQYF; DNA: TGTGCCAGCAGCTTAGTAGTTGAGTACGGCACAGATACGCAGTATTTT
D: .; V: TRBV2; J: TRBJ1-2; size: .; CDR3: CASSVGGGNYGYTF; DNA: TGTGCCAGCAGTGTGGGAGGGGGGAACTATGGCTACACCTTC
D: .; V: TRBV9; J: TRBJ2-4; size: few; CDR3: CASSVRGRAKNSQYF; DNA: TGTGCCAGCAGCGTCAGGGGACGGGCCAAAAACAGTCAGTACTTC
D: .; V: TRBV7-6; J: TRBJ2-7; size: .; CDR3: CASSLSGRGGSHIYEQYF; DNA: TGTGCCAGCAGCTTATCAGGACGCGGCGGGTCTCATATATACGAGCAGTACTTC
D: .; V: TRBV27; J: TRBJ2-7; size: once; CDR3: CASSLGGLINEQYF; DNA: TGTGCCAGCAGTTTAGGAGGGCTAATCAACGAGCAGTACTTC
D: TRBD2; V: TRBV6-6; J: TRBJ2-2; size: .; CDR3: CASSYSKGLASGELFF; DNA: TGTGCCAGCAGTTACTCGAAGGGACTAGCATCCGGGGAGCTGTTTTTT
D: TRBD1; V: TRBV7-6; J: TRBJ2-2; size: .; CDR3: CASSLLSGTGRTGELFF; DNA: TGTGCCAGCAGCTTACTCTCCGGGACAGGGAGAACCGGGGAGCTGTTTTTT
D: .; V: TRBV5-6; J: TRBJ2-2; size: .; CDR3: CASSGTGPGELFF; DNA: TGTGCCAGCAGCGGAACAGGGCCCGGGGAGCTGTTTTTT
D: TRBD1; V: TRBV10-2; J: TRBJ2-5; size: few; CDR3: CASSEGDRETQYF; DNA: TGCGCCAGCAGTGAAGGGGACAGGGAGACCCAGTACTTC
D: .; V: TRBV5-4; J: TRBJ2-7; size: .; CDR3: CASSLISSTPYEQYF; DNA: TGTGCCAGCAGCCTGATTAGCAGTACCCCCTACGAGCAGTACTTC
D: TRBD1; V: TRBV6-4; J: TRBJ2-2; size: .; CDR3: CASRPDRADTGELFF; DNA: TGTGCCAGCAGGCCTGACAGGGCAGACACCGGGGAGCTGTTTTTT
D: .; V: TRBV4-1; J: TRBJ2-1; size: .; CDR3: CASSLGGGEQFF; DNA: TGCGCCAGCAGCCTCGGAGGCGGCGAGCAGTTCTTC
D: TRBD1; V: TRBV5-8; J: TRBJ2-6; size: few; CDR3: CASPALGTGSLRANGLTF; DNA: TGTGCCAGCCCAGCTTTAGGGACAGGGTCTTTGAGGGCCAACGGCCTGACTTTC
D: .; V: TRBV7-2; J: TRBJ2-3; size: once; CDR3: CASSLVADTQYF; DNA: TGTGCCAGCAGCTTAGTCGCAGATACGCAGTATTTT
D: .; V: TRBV11-2; J: TRBJ1-2; size: .; CDR3: CASSPLNQRRGYGYTF; DNA: TGTGCCAGCAGCCCCCTAAATCAGCGGAGGGGCTATGGCTACACCTTC
D: .; V: TRBV7-2; J: TRBJ1-5; size: .; CDR3: CASSSGLIHQPQHF; DNA: TGTGCCAGCAGCTCTGGACTGATCCATCAGCCCCAGCATTTT
D: TRBD1; V: TRBV6-5; J: TRBJ1-2; size: few; CDR3: CASTPNRGRSGYTF; DNA: TGTGCCAGCACCCCCAACAGGGGCAGGTCCGGCTACACCTTC
D: .; V: TRBV11-2; J: TRBJ2-1; size: .; CDR3: CASSLGEYNEQFF; DNA: TGTGCCAGCAGCTTAGGCGAGTACAATGAGCAGTTCTTC
D: .; V: TRBV7-8; J: TRBJ2-2; size: .; CDR3: CASSPYGPNTGELFF; DNA: TGTGCCAGCAGCCCTTATGGGCCGAACACCGGGGAGCTGTTTTTT
D: .; V: TRBV6-6; J: TRBJ2-3; size: .; CDR3: CASSYPSRTDTQYF; DNA: TGTGCCAGCAGTTACCCCTCCCGCACAGATACGCAGTATTTT
D: TRBD1; V: TRBV11-1; J: TRBJ2-3; size: many; CDR3: CASSLGTGGHPGTQYF; DNA: TGTGCCAGCAGCTTAGGGACAGGGGGCCACCCGGGTACGCAGTATTTT
D: .; V: TRBV7-2; J: TRBJ1-1; size: .; CDR3: CASSSRGIEAFF; DNA: TGTGCCAGCAGCTCCAGGGGAATTGAAGCTTTCTTT
D: TRBD1; V: TRBV4-1; J: TRBJ2-1; size: .; CDR3: CASSQGDSEQFF; DNA: TGCGCCAGCAGCCAAGGGGACAGCGAGCAGTTCTTC
D: TRBD1; V: TRBV4-2; J: TRBJ2-7; size: medium-sized; CDR3: CASSPDHGTGSYEQYF; DNA: TGTGCCAGCAGCCCGGACCACGGGACAGGCTCCTACGAGCAGTACTTC
D: .; V: TRBV19; J: TRBJ2-7; size: .; CDR3: CASSPKAGLDEQYF; DNA: TGTGCCAGTAGTCCGAAGGCAGGGCTTGACGAGCAGTACTTC
D: TRBD2; V: TRBV9; J: TRBJ2-1; size: .; CDR3: CASARQTSGGATGLNEQFF; DNA: TGTGCCAGCGCTCGTCAGACTAGCGGGGGGGCTACCGGACTCAATGAGCAGTTCTTC
D: .; V: TRBV11-3; J: TRBJ1-1; size: .; CDR3: CASSFSNTEAFF; DNA: TGTGCCAGCAGCTTTAGTAATACTGAAGCTTTCTTT
D: TRBD1; V: TRBV9; J: TRBJ1-1; size: .; CDR3: CASSARTGGQGTEAFF; DNA: TGTGCCAGCAGCGCCCGGACAGGGGGCCAGGGAACTGAAGCTTTCTTT
D: .; V: TRBV5-5; J: TRBJ1-1; size: once; CDR3: CASSFIEQTEAFF; DNA: TGTGCCAGCAGCTTCATAGAACAGACTGAAGCTTTCTTT
D: .; V: TRBV7-7; J: TRBJ1-6; size: .; CDR3: CASSLDGNNSPLHF; DNA: TGTGCCAGCAGCTTGGACGGGAATAATTCACCCCTCCACTTT
D: TRBD1; V: TRBV28; J: TRBJ2-7; size: few; CDR3: CASSSGQGREYF; DNA: TGTGCCAGCAGTTCAGGACAGGGGCGAGAGTACTTC
D: .; V: TRBV7-9; J: TRBJ2-7; size: .; CDR3: CASSPSRGRDEQYF; DNA: TGTGCCAGCTCTCCTTCGCGGGGACGTGACGAGCAGTACTTC
D: .; V: TRBV7-6; J: TRBJ1-1; size: few; CDR3: CASSPRPGNTEAFF; DNA: TGTGCCAGCAGCCCCCGGCCGGGGAACACTGAAGCTTTCTTT
D: .; V: TRBV6-1; J: TRBJ1-4; size: .; CDR3: CASSRQATNEKLFF; DNA: TGTGCCAGCAGCAGACAAGCAACTAATGAAAAACTGTTTTTT
D: TRBD2; V: TRBV5-1; J: TRBJ2-2; size: .; CDR3: CASSATSGGWVGELFF; DNA: TGCGCCAGCAGCGCGACTAGCGGGGGATGGGTCGGGGAGCTGTTTTTT
D: .; V: TRBV7-9; J: TRBJ1-1; size: .; CDR3: CASRMRKGASTEAFF; DNA: TGTGCCAGCAGAATGAGAAAAGGGGCGAGCACTGAAGCTTTCTTT
D: .; V: TRBV7-6; J: TRBJ1-1; size: .; CDR3: CASSDPATENTEAFF; DNA: TGTGCCAGCAGTGACCCCGCGACAGAGAACACTGAAGCTTTCTTT
D: .; V: TRBV27; J: TRBJ1-6; size: .; CDR3: CASSLSVPGDNSPLHF; DNA: TGTGCCAGCAGTTTATCGGTCCCCGGGGATAATTCACCCCTCCACTTT
D: .; V: TRBV6-5; J: TRBJ1-4; size: .; CDR3: CASSTRERLFF; DNA: TGTGCCAGCAGTACCCGAGAAAGACTGTTTTTT
D: .; V: TRBV18; J: TRBJ1-2; size: .; CDR3: CASSPDKNDGYTF; DNA: TGTGCCAGCTCACCAGACAAGAATGATGGCTACACCTTC
D: .; V: TRBV2; J: TRBJ1-2; size: .; CDR3: CASSVEGYGYTF; DNA: TGTGCCAGCAGTGTAGAGGGCTATGGCTACACCTTC
D: .; V: TRBV6-5; J: TRBJ2-7; size: .; CDR3: CASSMSPYEQYF; DNA: TGTGCCAGCAGCATGTCCCCCTACGAGCAGTACTTC